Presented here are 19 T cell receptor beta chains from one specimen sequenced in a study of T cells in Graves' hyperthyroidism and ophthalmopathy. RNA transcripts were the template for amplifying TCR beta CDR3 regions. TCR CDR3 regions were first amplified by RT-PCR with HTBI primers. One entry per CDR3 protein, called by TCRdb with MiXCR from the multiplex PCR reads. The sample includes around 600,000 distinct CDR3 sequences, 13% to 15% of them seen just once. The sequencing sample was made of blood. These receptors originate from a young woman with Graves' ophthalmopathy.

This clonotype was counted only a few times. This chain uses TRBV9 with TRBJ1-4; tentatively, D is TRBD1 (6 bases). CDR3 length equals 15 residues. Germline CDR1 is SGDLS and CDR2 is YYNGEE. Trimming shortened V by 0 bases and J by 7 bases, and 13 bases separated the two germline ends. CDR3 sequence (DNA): TGTGCCAGCAGCGTAGATCGGGGGCCGAGTGAAAAACTGTTTTTT. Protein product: CASSVDRGPSEKLFF.

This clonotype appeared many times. The CDR3 region has the DNA TGTGCCAGCAGTACAGGGGCTGGGGCCAACGTCCTGACTTTC. Encoded protein: CASSTGAGANVLTF. This chain uses TRBV6-1 with TRBJ2-6, with 7 nucleotides matching TRBD1. Germline V lookup: CDR1 MNHNS, CDR2 SASEGT. The CDR3 consists of 14 residues. The V and J ends lost 5 bases and 2 bases, in that order; junction bases with no gene match: 0.

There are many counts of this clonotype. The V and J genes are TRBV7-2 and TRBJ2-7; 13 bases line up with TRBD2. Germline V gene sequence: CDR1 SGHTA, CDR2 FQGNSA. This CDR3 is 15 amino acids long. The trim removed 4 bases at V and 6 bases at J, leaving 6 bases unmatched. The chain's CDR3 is CASSSRTSGGREQYF. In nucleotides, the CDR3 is TGTGCCAGCAGCTCCCGGACTAGCGGGGGCCGCGAGCAGTACTTC.

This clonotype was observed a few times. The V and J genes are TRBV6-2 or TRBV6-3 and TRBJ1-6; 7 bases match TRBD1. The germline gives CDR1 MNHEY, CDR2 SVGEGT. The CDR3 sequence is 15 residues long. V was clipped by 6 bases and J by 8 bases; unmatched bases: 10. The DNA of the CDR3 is TGTGCCAGCAGGATAGACAGGGAGATGGATTCACCCCTCCACTTT. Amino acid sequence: CASRIDREMDSPLHF.

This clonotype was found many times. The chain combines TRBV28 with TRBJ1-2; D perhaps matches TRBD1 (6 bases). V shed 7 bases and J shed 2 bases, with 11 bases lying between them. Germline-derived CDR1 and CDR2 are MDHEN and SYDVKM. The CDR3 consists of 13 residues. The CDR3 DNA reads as TGTGCCAGCAACGGACAGCCGAACTATGGCTACACCTTC. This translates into CASNGQPNYGYTF.

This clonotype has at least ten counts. The DNA of the CDR3 is TGTGCCAGCAGCTCTTTTCGGAAACAGGGAAACTATGGCTACACCTTC. Residues: CASSSFRKQGNYGYTF. V and J are TRBV7-9 and TRBJ1-2; D is possibly TRBD1 (6 bases). The germline V gene encodes CDR1 SEHNR and CDR2 FQNEAQ (reference sequence). Trimming cost V 4 bases and J 2 bases, with 17 bases left between them. The CDR3 extends over 16 amino acids.

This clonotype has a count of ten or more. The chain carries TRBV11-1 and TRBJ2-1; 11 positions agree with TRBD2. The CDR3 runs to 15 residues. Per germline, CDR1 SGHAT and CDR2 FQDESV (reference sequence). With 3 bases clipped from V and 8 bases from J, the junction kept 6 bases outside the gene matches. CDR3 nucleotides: TGTGCCAGCAGCTTTCAAACTAGCGGGAGCTATGAGCAGTTCTTC. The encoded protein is CASSFQTSGSYEQFF.

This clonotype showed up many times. The CDR3 reads CASGLWQGKSNQPQHF. Here the CDR3 DNA reads TGTGCTAGTGGTTTGTGGCAGGGCAAAAGCAATCAGCCCCAGCATTTT. The chain carries TRBV12-5 and TRBJ1-5; possibly TRBD1 for D (5 bases). The CDR3 totals 16 residues. Germline V gene sequence: CDR1 LGHNT, CDR2 FRNRAP. The ends were cut back, 2 bases at V and 1 base at J, with 12 bases in the middle.

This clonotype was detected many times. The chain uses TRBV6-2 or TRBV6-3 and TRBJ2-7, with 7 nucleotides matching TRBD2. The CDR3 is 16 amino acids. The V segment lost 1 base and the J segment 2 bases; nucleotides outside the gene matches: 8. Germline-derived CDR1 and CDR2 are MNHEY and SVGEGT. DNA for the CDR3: TGTGCCAGCAGTTACTTGGCGGGAGACAACCCCTACGAGCAGTACTTC. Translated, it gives CASSYLAGDNPYEQYF.

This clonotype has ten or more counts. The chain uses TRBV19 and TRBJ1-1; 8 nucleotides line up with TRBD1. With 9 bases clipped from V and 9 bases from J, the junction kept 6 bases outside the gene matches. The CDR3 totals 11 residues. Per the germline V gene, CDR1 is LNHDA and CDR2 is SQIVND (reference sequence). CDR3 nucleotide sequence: TGTGCCAGCATTGACAGGGGAAAAGCTTTCTTT. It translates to CASIDRGKAFF.

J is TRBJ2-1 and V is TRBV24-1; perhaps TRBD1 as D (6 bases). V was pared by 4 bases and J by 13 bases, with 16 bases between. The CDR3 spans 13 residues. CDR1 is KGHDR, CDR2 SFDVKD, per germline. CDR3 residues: CATSDPDSREQFF. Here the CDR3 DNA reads TGTGCCACCAGTGACCCGGACAGCCGCGAACAGTTCTTC.

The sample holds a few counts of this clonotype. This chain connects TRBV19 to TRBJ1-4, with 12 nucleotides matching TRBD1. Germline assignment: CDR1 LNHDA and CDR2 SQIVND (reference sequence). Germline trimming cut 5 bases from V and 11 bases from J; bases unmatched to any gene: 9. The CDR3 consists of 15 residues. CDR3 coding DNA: TGTGCCAGTAGTCCTCGTCCCGGGACAGGGGGCAAACTGTTTTTT. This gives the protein CASSPRPGTGGKLFF.

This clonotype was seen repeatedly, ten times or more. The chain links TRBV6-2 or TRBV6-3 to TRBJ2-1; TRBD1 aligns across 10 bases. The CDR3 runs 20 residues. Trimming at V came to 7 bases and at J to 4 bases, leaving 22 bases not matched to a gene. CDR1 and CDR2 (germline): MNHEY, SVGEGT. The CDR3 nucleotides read TGTGCCAGCACCCCACTGGAGACAGGGGGCTGGCTAGCCACTTACAATGAGCAGTTCTTC. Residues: CASTPLETGGWLATYNEQFF.

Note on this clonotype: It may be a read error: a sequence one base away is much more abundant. This chain's CDR3 is CARSNPSGGASFF. For the CDR3, the DNA is TGTGCCCGCAGTAACCCGTCAGGGGGCGCATCTTTCTTT. The chain uses TRBV28 and TRBJ1-1, with TRBD1 matching 8 bases. Germline V gene lookup returns CDR1 MDHEN and CDR2 SYDVKM. The CDR3 length is 13 residues.

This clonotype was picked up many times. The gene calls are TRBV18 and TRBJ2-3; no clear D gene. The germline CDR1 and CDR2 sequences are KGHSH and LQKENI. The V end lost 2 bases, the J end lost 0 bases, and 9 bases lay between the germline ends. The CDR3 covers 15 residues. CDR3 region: CASSPAGSSTDTQYF. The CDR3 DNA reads TGTGCCAGCTCACCAGCAGGCTCTAGCACAGATACGCAGTATTTT.

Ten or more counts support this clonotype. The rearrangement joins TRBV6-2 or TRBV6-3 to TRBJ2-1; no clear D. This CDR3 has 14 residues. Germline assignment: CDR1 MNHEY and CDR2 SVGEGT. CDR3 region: CSTKWGSSYNEQFF. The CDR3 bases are TGTTCTACCAAATGGGGAAGCTCCTACAATGAGCAGTTCTTC.

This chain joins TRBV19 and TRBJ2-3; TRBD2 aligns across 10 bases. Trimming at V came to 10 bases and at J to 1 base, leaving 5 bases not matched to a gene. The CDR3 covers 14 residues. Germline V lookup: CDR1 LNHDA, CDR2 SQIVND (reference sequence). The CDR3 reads CATTGTSGTDTQYF. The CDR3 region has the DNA TGTGCCACCACCGGGACTAGCGGCACAGATACGCAGTATTTT.

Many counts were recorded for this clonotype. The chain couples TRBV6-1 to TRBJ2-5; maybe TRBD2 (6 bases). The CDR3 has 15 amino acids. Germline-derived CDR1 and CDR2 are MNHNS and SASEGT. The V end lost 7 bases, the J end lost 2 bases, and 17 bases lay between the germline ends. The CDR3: CASNLAGGSQETQYF. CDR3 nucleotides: TGTGCCAGCAACCTTGCCGGGGGAAGTCAAGAGACCCAGTACTTC.

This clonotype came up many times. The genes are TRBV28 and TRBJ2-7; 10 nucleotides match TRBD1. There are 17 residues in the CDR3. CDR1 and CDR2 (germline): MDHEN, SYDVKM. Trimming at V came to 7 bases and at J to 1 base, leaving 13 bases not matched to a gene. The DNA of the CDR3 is TGTGCCAGCACCCCGACAGGGGGCGCCCATAGGTCCTACGAGCAGTACTTC. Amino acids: CASTPTGGAHRSYEQYF.